The T cell receptor (beta chain) under discussion was sequenced for a study of cytomegalovirus exposure and HLA in healthy donors. Primers: 60 Vbeta forward and 13 Jbeta reverse. The table came from immunoSEQ multiplex PCR; TCRdb's copy has only in-frame clones and leaves some out. This table holds around 110,000 clones, roughly three quarters found once. The ends were cut back, 10 bases at V and 0 bases at J, with 7 bases in the middle. The germline V gene has CDR1 WNHNN and CDR2 SYGVQD (reference sequence). The CDR3 contains 12 residues. This receptor was identified in a young man in good health and CMV-seropositive. Sequencing was done on a sample of PBMCs. This chain links TRBV10-1 with TRBJ1-5, with D uncertain. For the CDR3, the DNA is TGCGCCACCACATGTAGCAATCAGCCCCAGCATTTT. Its protein product is CATTCSNQPQHF.